This TCR beta chain was profiled in a study of cytomegalovirus exposure and HLA in healthy donors. Overall study findings and caveats: Most TCR sequences were rare, but some public TCRs occurred in many donors. The finding came from a later analysis; first-cohort TCR clusters tended to co-occur in the roughly 120 validation repertoires.

Here immunoSEQ multiplex PCR was the method, and the copy in TCRdb shows in-frame clones only, minus some. This sample carries 130,000 to 150,000 clones, less than 90% of them seen once, and the ten largest clones take around 3.4%. Germline CDR1 MDHEN, CDR2 SYDVKM. The V gene end was trimmed by 4 bases and the J gene end by 6 bases; junction bases not matched to a gene: 14. The CDR3 sequence is 16 residues long. Note on this clone: Its antigen is not identified.

While the first cohort had over 650 subjects, the donors belonged to the separate validation cohort of about 110 subjects. This receptor was taken from a woman in her late teens or twenties in good health and CMV-seropositive. The specimen was PBMCs. The V and J genes are TRBV28 and TRBJ2-7, with 8 nucleotides matching TRBD1. CDR3 sequence reads: CASSSGQGPRSIEQYF. CDR3 bases: TGTGCCAGCAGTTCCGGACAGGGACCCCGCTCGATCGAGCAGTACTTC.